Below, 17 T cell receptor beta chains from the same sample are listed, as sequenced in a study of blood T cell repertoires in COVID-19. TCRdb keeps only in-frame clones here, not all; method: immunoSEQ multiplex PCR. The repertoire holds roughly 210,000 clones, with around 87% as singletons. Sequences were obtained from PBMCs or T cells enriched from blood (not recorded which). These receptors were obtained from a young man in a cohort exposed to, infected with or recovered from COVID-19 (not recorded which).

With respect to this clone: At one end, the junction sequence differs from germline, possibly due to a read error. This chain uses TRBV4-3 with TRBJ2-7, with TRBD2 matching 8 bases. The CDR3 length is 17 residues. Germline V lookup: CDR1 LGHNA, CDR2 YSLEER. CDR3 coding DNA: TGCGCCAGCAGTCAAGATCCCCAGGAGCGGGAGTTCGGCGAGCAGTACTTC. Translation gives CASSQDPQEREFGEQYF.

The chain joins TRBV28 to TRBJ2-5; D might be TRBD1 (6 bases). Trimming removed 1 base from V and 5 bases from J, with 11 bases in between. The CDR3 covers 14 residues. Germline CDR1 MDHEN, CDR2 SYDVKM. In nucleotides, the CDR3 is TGTGCCAGCAGTTTATCACAGGGTAGCGAGACCCAGTACTTC. Translated, it gives CASSLSQGSETQYF.

This clone was seen a single time. This chain connects TRBV13 to TRBJ2-5; D is possibly TRBD2 (7 bases). V was shortened by 7 bases and J by 5 bases, with 23 bases between the two germline ends. There are 16 residues in the CDR3. The germline V gene has CDR1 PRHDT and CDR2 FYEKMQ (reference sequence). DNA of the CDR3: TGTGCCAGCACGCAGAGGCATTTCAGGGGAGGGGAGACCCAGTACTTC. This codes for CASTQRHFRGGETQYF.

This sequence joins TRBV19 and TRBJ1-5, with 10 nucleotides matching TRBD1. V trimming: 4 bases; J trimming: 3 bases; junction bases outside the gene matches: 6. The CDR3 spans 16 residues. CDR1 and CDR2 (germline): LNHDA, SQIVND (reference sequence). CDR3 protein: CASSTSTGGNNQPQHF. The CDR3 DNA sequence: TGTGCCAGTAGTACATCGACAGGGGGCAACAATCAGCCCCAGCATTTT.

This clone was counted between two and nine times. V and J are TRBV12-3 or TRBV12-4 and TRBJ2-2, with no clear D. The V end lost 6 bases, the J end lost 1 base, and 6 bases lay between the germline ends. The CDR3 has 13 residues. CDR3 DNA: TGTGCCAGCAGGAGACAGAACACCGGGGAGCTGTTTTTT. It is translated as CASRRQNTGELFF.

This rearrangement joins TRBV7-9 to TRBJ1-5; 8 bases are a match to TRBD1. V gave up 2 bases and J gave up 7 bases; unmatched junction bases: 4. Germline CDR1 SEHNR, CDR2 FQNEAQ (reference sequence). The CDR3 sequence is 14 residues long. As DNA, the CDR3 is TGTGCCAGCAGCTTACCAGGGGGCGGACAGCCCCAGCATTTT. Its protein is CASSLPGGGQPQHF.

This sequence joins TRBV19 and TRBJ1-5; weak D call: TRBD1 (6 bases). The ends were cut back, 5 bases at V and 3 bases at J, with 11 bases in the middle. CDR1 is LNHDA and CDR2 is SQIVND in the germline V gene (reference sequence). CDR3 length: 14 residues. CDR3 DNA sequence: TGTGCCAGTAGTGGACAGATACTCAATCAGCCCCAGCATTTT. This encodes CASSGQILNQPQHF.

V is TRBV4-1 and J is TRBJ2-7; D might be TRBD2 (7 bases). The CDR3 runs 16 residues. The germline CDR1 and CDR2 sequences are MGHRA and YSYEKL. The V end was cut by 0 bases, the J end by 3 bases, with 15 bases between. CDR3: CASSQDQGGGYYEQYF. The CDR3 region has the DNA TGCGCCAGCAGCCAAGATCAAGGGGGAGGGTACTACGAGCAGTACTTC.

The rearrangement joins TRBV28 to TRBJ2-7; the match to TRBD2 covers 10 bases. Unmatched junction bases numbered 11, after V lost 5 bases and J lost 4 bases. Germline V gene sequence: CDR1 MDHEN, CDR2 SYDVKM. CDR3 length: 16 residues. CDR3 bases: TGTGCCAGCAGTCCCCCAGGTAGCGGGAGGCCGTACGAGCAGTACTTC. This encodes CASSPPGSGRPYEQYF.

The chain is built from TRBV13 and TRBJ1-3; weak D call: TRBD1 (6 bases). Germline V gives CDR1 PRHDT, CDR2 FYEKMQ (reference sequence). CDR3 length: 17 amino acids. Trimming cost V 0 bases and J 0 bases, with 12 bases left between them. The CDR3 region is CASSLGQGPSSGNTIYF. As DNA, the CDR3 is TGTGCCAGCAGCTTAGGACAGGGACCGAGCTCTGGAAACACCATATATTTT.

This clone has a handful of counts. V gene TRBV19 combines with J gene TRBJ1-2; tentatively, D is TRBD1 (6 bases). Germline CDR1 LNHDA, CDR2 SQIVND (reference sequence). This CDR3 has 13 residues. Trimming cost V 3 bases and J 7 bases, with 12 bases left between them. CDR3 loop: CASSIAGAFGYTF. The DNA of the CDR3 is TGTGCCAGTAGTATCGCAGGGGCATTTGGCTACACCTTC.

The CDR3 sequence is CATLRGNEQFF. The CDR3 DNA reads as TGTGCCACCCTAAGGGGGAATGAGCAGTTCTTC. The chain joins TRBV24-1 to TRBJ2-1; D may be TRBD1 (6 bases). The CDR3 spans 11 residues. V was pared by 9 bases and J by 7 bases, with 9 bases between. Germline V gene data show CDR1 as KGHDR and CDR2 as SFDVKD.

This chain links TRBV3-1 (or the pseudogene TRBV3-2) with TRBJ1-1; D gene uncertain. The V and J ends lost 3 bases and 5 bases respectively, with 7 bases between them. This CDR3 spans 12 amino acids. From germline, CDR1 is LGHDT and CDR2 YNNKEL (reference sequence). CDR3 in amino acids: CASSQSLTEAFF. The DNA of the CDR3 is TGTGCCAGCAGCCAGTCCCTAACTGAAGCTTTCTTT.

The V and J genes are TRBV2 and TRBJ1-5; 7 bases match TRBD1. This CDR3 has 15 amino acids. After removal of 6 bases from V and 0 bases from J, the junction contained 5 bases not matched to a gene. Looked up from germline, CDR1 is SNHLY and CDR2 is FYNNEI. CDR3 sequence reads: CASSGTAYSNQPQHF. The CDR3 bases are TGTGCCAGCAGCGGGACAGCCTATAGCAATCAGCCCCAGCATTTT. The full variable domain, rest sourced from reference TRBV2 and TRBJ1-5, is EPEVTQTPSHQVTQMGQEVILRCVPISNHLYFYWYRQILGQKVEFLVSFYNNEISEKSEIFDDQFSVERPDGSNFTLKIRSTKLEDSAMYFCASSGTAYSNQPQHFGDGTRLSIL.

V and J are TRBV7-9 and TRBJ1-2; D is possibly TRBD1 (6 bases). The CDR3 loop spans 15 amino acids. Germline V CDR1 and CDR2: SEHNR, FQNEAQ (reference sequence). Trimming pared 1 base from V and 4 bases from J, leaving 13 bases between. CDR3 nucleotides: TGTGCCAGCAGCTTAGGGGGCGGGGGCTCCTATGGCTACACCTTC. Translation gives CASSLGGGGSYGYTF.

The genes are TRBV19 and TRBJ1-3; D might be TRBD1 (6 bases). Germline CDR1 and CDR2: LNHDA and SQIVND (reference sequence). V was pared by 5 bases and J by 2 bases, with 19 bases between. The CDR3 totals 17 residues. In DNA form, the CDR3 reads TGTGCCAGTAGTCCGGGCCTATACAGGGCGACTGGAAACACCATATATTTT. It yields the protein CASSPGLYRATGNTIYF.

This chain links TRBV6-5 with TRBJ1-2, with a weak D call TRBD1 (6 bases). With 6 bases removed from V and 4 bases from J, the gap between germline ends came to 12 bases. CDR1 and CDR2 (germline): MNHEY, SVGAGI. This CDR3 contains 13 residues. CDR3 region: CASSWGQSYGYTF. CDR3 DNA: TGTGCCAGCAGCTGGGGACAATCCTATGGCTACACCTTC.